What follows are 32 T cell receptor beta chains derived from one specimen sequenced in a study of tumor and adjacent non-tumor tissue in lung cancer. A modified ARM-PCR protocol with three rounds of nested PCR amplified TCRbeta. TCRdb re-derived calls from the multiplex PCR reads in MiXCR, one entry per CDR3 protein. The sample records approximately 76,000 distinct CDR3 sequences, around 65% being singletons. The template was RNA from unsorted bulk tissue. The sequenced sample was lung tumor tissue. These receptors came from a woman aged 70-85 years with non-small cell lung cancer.

The gene calls are TRBV24-1 and TRBJ2-1, with D possibly being TRBD1 (6 bases). The end of the DNA aligns better with TRBJ2-7, so the J call may be wrong. The germline gives CDR1 KGHDR, CDR2 SFDVKD. This CDR3 contains 16 residues. The CDR3 loop reads CATSDFRDTRGNEQYF. The CDR3 DNA reads as TGTGCCACCAGTGATTTCCGGGACACCAGAGGAAATGAGCAGTACTTC.

About this clonotype: In this CDR3 the conserved last residue, phenylalanine or tryptophan, is missing, so a read error is likely. The chain couples TRBV4-1 to TRBJ2-1, with D hard to call. This CDR3 region has 14 residues. The germline V gene encodes CDR1 MGHRA and CDR2 YSYEKL. The CDR3 here is CASSQDLGYPEQFV. The CDR3 DNA sequence: TGCGCCAGTAGCCAAGATCTCGGATACCCTGAGCAGTTCGTC.

The chain is built from TRBV4-1 and TRBJ2-3; 16 nucleotides agree with TRBD2. With 7 bases clipped from V and 2 bases from J, the junction kept 12 bases outside the gene matches. The CDR3 sequence is 19 residues long. CDR1 and CDR2 (germline): MGHRA, YSYEKL. The CDR3 nucleotides read TGCGCCAGCAACCATCCGGGACTAGCGGGGGGGCCAAACACAGATACGCAGTATTTT. Its protein is CASNHPGLAGGPNTDTQYF.

The V gene is TRBV6-5, the J gene TRBJ2-5; 8 bases are a match to TRBD2. CDR1 is MNHEY, CDR2 SVGAGI, per germline. The CDR3 runs 14 residues. CDR3 sequence: CVKGFPSGWETQYF. The DNA for the CDR3 is TGTGTCAAGGGTTTCCCTAGCGGGTGGGAGACCCAGTACTTC.

Points on this clonotype: Relative to the germline gene, one junction end is altered; a read error may explain this. V usage is TRBV29-1 and J usage is TRBJ2-7, with 9 nucleotides matching TRBD2. CDR3 length: 14 residues. Germline lookup yields CDR1 SQVTM and CDR2 ANQGSEA. The CDR3 region is CNVDLGSGGNEQYF. CDR3 nucleotides: TGCAACGTTGATTTGGGAAGCGGGGGGAACGAGCAGTACTTC.

Regarding this clonotype: A read error may produce the germline difference seen at one junction end. The chain links TRBV6-5 to TRBJ1-1; 10 positions agree with TRBD1. Germline lookup yields CDR1 MNHEY and CDR2 SVGAGI. The CDR3 sequence is 17 residues long. The CDR3 here is CASSYPWTGGLNTETFF. The CDR3 DNA follows: TGTGCCAGCAGTTACCCTTGGACAGGGGGATTGAACACTGAAACTTTCTTT.

There are many counts of this clonotype. The rearrangement uses TRBV28 and TRBJ2-2, with no clear D. Germline assignment: CDR1 MDHEN and CDR2 SYDVKM. The V and J ends lost 7 bases and 6 bases respectively, with 12 bases between them. The CDR3 contains 13 residues. The CDR3 nucleotides are TGTGCCAGCACGCCCGTAGTTTCCGGGGAGCTGTTTTTT. Translating it yields CASTPVVSGELFF.

This clonotype was observed many times. The V call is TRBV11-2, the J call TRBJ2-7; D call uncertain. This CDR3 region has 14 residues. Looked up from germline, CDR1 is SGHAT and CDR2 is FQNNGV. Trimming pared 2 bases from V and 2 bases from J, leaving 10 bases between. The chain's CDR3 is CASSLTDGAYEQYF. The CDR3 nucleotides are TGTGCCAGCAGCTTAACCGACGGAGCCTACGAGCAGTACTTC.

The sample holds many counts of this clonotype. A read error may explain this, as a much larger clone is one base away. The genes are TRBV11-1 and TRBJ1-1; D gene unclear. V was cut by 4 bases and J by 2 bases, with 14 bases left in between. This CDR3 has 15 amino acids. Germline V gives CDR1 SGHAT, CDR2 FQDESV (reference sequence). The CDR3 protein is CASSSTWTRNTEAFF. As DNA, the CDR3 is TGTGCCAGCAGCTCCACCTGGACCCGAAACACTGAAGCTTTCTTT.

On this clonotype itself: At one end the junction does not follow the germline gene, possibly because of a read error. The gene calls are TRBV28 and TRBJ2-7; 7 nucleotides line up with TRBD1. Germline CDR1 and CDR2: MDHEN and SYDVKM. CDR3 length: 13 residues. CDR3 residues: CASSLGTAYEQYF. The CDR3 DNA reads TGTGCCAGCAGCCTAGGGACAGCCTATGAGCAGTACTTC.

The J gene is TRBJ1-5, the V gene TRBV12-3 or TRBV12-4; tentatively, D is TRBD1 (5 bases). This CDR3 contains 19 residues. V dropped 9 bases and J dropped 1 base, with 28 bases sitting between them. CDR3 protein: CASSAAGVGNWKSNQPQHF. The CDR3 bases are TGTGCCAGTAGTGCCGCGGGGGTAGGGAATTGGAAGAGCAATCAGCCCCAGCATTTT.

V gene TRBV5-1 combines with J gene TRBJ2-3; D gene uncertain. The CDR3 is 13 residues long. In germline, CDR1 is SGHRS, CDR2 YFSETQ. Deletions cut 6 bases from V and 6 bases from J, with 14 bases between. The CDR3 here is CASNSLLDDTQYF. The CDR3 DNA reads TGCGCCAGCAACTCCCTATTAGATGATACGCAGTATTTT.

This clonotype was counted a few times. The chain combines TRBV20-1 with TRBJ2-6; no firm D call. V shed 3 bases and J shed 1 base, with 10 bases lying between them. Germline assignment: CDR1 DFQATT and CDR2 SNEGSKA (reference sequence). This CDR3 region has 15 residues. As DNA, the CDR3 is TGCAGTGCTAGCTCCTTGCCATCTGGGGCCAACGTCCTGACTTTC. Its translation is CSASSLPSGANVLTF.

At least ten counts were recorded for this clonotype. The chain employs TRBV28 and TRBJ2-1, with D hard to call. Germline V gene data show CDR1 as MDHEN and CDR2 as SYDVKM. Trimming took off 2 bases at V and 0 bases at J, with 5 bases between the two ends. The CDR3 contains 14 residues. CDR3 nucleotides: TGTGCCAGCAGTTTACTGAGCTCCTACAATGAGCAGTTCTTC. It codes for CASSLLSSYNEQFF.

About this clonotype itself: A single base separates this from a much larger clone, so it may be a read error. This sequence joins TRBV28 and TRBJ2-7, with TRBD2 identical over 10 bases. Germline CDR1 MDHEN, CDR2 SYDVKM. The CDR3 is 14 amino acids. This CDR3 is CAISPQAGGPEQYF. The DNA for the CDR3 is TGTGCCATCAGTCCACAAGCGGGAGGGCCTGAGCAGTACTTC.

Concerning this clonotype: No conserved phenylalanine or tryptophan ends this CDR3, so it is likely a read error. This chain connects TRBV12-3 or TRBV12-4 to TRBJ2-2; TRBD2 matches 8 bases. The V gene end was trimmed by 7 bases and the J gene end by 0 bases; junction bases not matched to a gene: 7. CDR3 length: 16 amino acids. The CDR3 DNA is TGTGCCAGCAACCGACTAGCGTCCTCGAACACCGGGGAGCTGTTTTAT. Amino acid sequence: CASNRLASSNTGELFY.

For this clonotype: An end of the junction does not agree with germline; a read error may underlie this. The chain joins TRBV29-1 to TRBJ1-2, with 11 bases lining up with TRBD1. The CDR3 length is 14 residues. Germline CDR1 and CDR2: SQVTM and ANQGSEA. In nucleotides, the CDR3 is TGTAGCGCCAAAGGCCCCGGGACAGGGGGTGACTACACCTTC. Translation: CSAKGPGTGGDYTF.

Concerning this clonotype itself: Being one base from a much bigger clone, this may be a read error. A read error is likely, as this CDR3 ends without the conserved phenylalanine or tryptophan. The genes are TRBV5-1 and TRBJ2-1, with D unclear. V was clipped by 4 bases and J by 1 base, with 15 bases between them. The CDR3 loop spans 16 amino acids. Germline V gene sequence: CDR1 SGHRS, CDR2 YFSETQ. CDR3 coding DNA: TGCGCCAGCAGCCCCATAGTCTTTTCATCCTACAATGAGCAGTTCTCC. It is translated as CASSPIVFSSYNEQFS.

The sample holds a few counts of this clonotype. One end of the junction is discordant with germline, which a read error may explain. J is TRBJ2-5 and V is TRBV11-2; TRBD2 agrees at 8 bases. The CDR3 has 15 residues. Germline V gene lookup returns CDR1 SGHAT and CDR2 FQNNGV. The CDR3 bases are TGTGCCAGCAGCCCGGGGGGGACCATACAAGAGGCCCAGTACTTC. Translating gives CASSPGGTIQEAQYF. The full variable domain, rest sourced from reference TRBV11-2 and TRBJ2-5, is EAGVAQSPRYKIIEKRQSVAFWCNPISGHATLYWYQQILGQGPKLLIQFQNNGVVDDSQLPKDRFSAERLKGVDSTLKIQPAKLEDSAVYLCASSPGGTIQEAQYFGPGTRLLVL.

The chain links TRBV28 to TRBJ2-1; D might be TRBD1 or TRBD2, each matching 6 bases. Trimming shortened V by 10 bases and J by 5 bases, and 21 bases separated the two germline ends. Germline V gives CDR1 MDHEN, CDR2 SYDVKM. This CDR3 is built from 15 residues. The CDR3 protein is CAITRGTGGNNEQFF. For the CDR3, the DNA is TGTGCCATCACAAGGGGGACGGGCGGGAACAATGAGCAGTTCTTC. Variable domain in full (rest from reference TRBV28 and TRBJ2-1): DVKVTQSSRYLVKRTGEKVFLECVQDMDHENMFWYRQDPGLGLRLIYFSYDVKMKEKGDIPEGYSVSREKKERFSLILESASTNQTSMYLCAITRGTGGNNEQFFGPGTRLTVL.

The gene calls are TRBV19 and TRBJ2-7; D might be TRBD1 (6 bases). The CDR3 is 14 amino acids. V gave up 6 bases and J gave up 1 base, with 13 bases separating them. Per the germline V gene, CDR1 is LNHDA and CDR2 is SQIVND (reference sequence). The DNA for the CDR3 is TGTGCCAGTAGCTACCGGCAGGGGTCCTACGAGCAGTACTTC. This translates into CASSYRQGSYEQYF.

The chain is built from TRBV11-2 and TRBJ2-5; no reliable D call. CDR3 size: 13 residues. In germline, CDR1 is SGHAT, CDR2 FQNNGV. V lost 5 bases and J lost 4, with 11 bases in between. The CDR3 nucleotides are TGTGCCAGCAGCCATACCTTTGCAGAGACCCAGTACTTC. It specifies CASSHTFAETQYF. The whole variable domain, remainder taken from reference TRBV11-2 and TRBJ2-5, is EAGVAQSPRYKIIEKRQSVAFWCNPISGHATLYWYQQILGQGPKLLIQFQNNGVVDDSQLPKDRFSAERLKGVDSTLKIQPAKLEDSAVYLCASSHTFAETQYFGPGTRLLVL.

The chain joins TRBV11-1 to TRBJ2-1; TRBD2 might be the D (5 bases). Trimming removed 10 bases at V and 9 bases at J, with 19 bases between. The CDR3 extends over 13 amino acids. CDR1 is SGHAT, CDR2 FQDESV, per germline (reference sequence). The CDR3 protein is CATSYFSRGEQFF. Here the CDR3 DNA reads TGTGCCACTAGTTACTTTTCCCGGGGTGAGCAGTTCTTC.

Worth noting for this clonotype: Being one base from a much bigger clone, this may be a read error. The CDR3 sequence is CTWSPGLTSGANVLTF. The CDR3 bases are TGTACCTGGAGTCCCGGACTGACCTCTGGGGCCAACGTCCTGACTTTC. The V gene is TRBV30, the J gene TRBJ2-6, with D possibly TRBD2 on 5 matching bases. The CDR3 contains 16 residues. Germline lookup yields CDR1 GTSNPN and CDR2 SVGIG (reference sequence).

In this sample, this clonotype turned up many times. J is TRBJ2-2 and V is TRBV10-3; 8 bases fit TRBD2. J was trimmed by 7 bases and V by 2 bases; bases with no gene match: 9. CDR1 and CDR2 (germline): ENHRY, SYGVKD. The CDR3 runs 16 residues. In DNA, the CDR3 is TGTGCCATCAGTGAGGAGGTTAGCGGGAATGTCGGGGAGCTGTTTTTT. Translation: CAISEEVSGNVGELFF.

Note on this clonotype: Relative to the germline gene, one junction end is altered; a read error may explain this. This sequence joins TRBV5-4 and TRBJ2-7, with 11 bases fitting TRBD2. The CDR3 loop spans 16 amino acids. CDR1 and CDR2 (germline): SGHNT, YYREEE (reference sequence). In DNA form, the CDR3 reads TGTGCCAGCAGCTTGACCTTGACTAGCGGGACCTATGAGCAGTACTTC. Translated, it gives CASSLTLTSGTYEQYF.

With respect to this clonotype: A much larger clonotype is one base distant, so this may be a read error. The rearrangement joins TRBV2 to TRBJ1-1, with TRBD1 as a possible D gene (6 bases). Germline V lookup: CDR1 SNHLY, CDR2 FYNNEI. The CDR3 covers 15 residues. Trimming pared 3 bases from V and 1 base from J, leaving 12 bases between. The CDR3 bases are TGTGCCAGCAGTGAGACAGGCCGGGGGAACACTGAAGCTTTCTTT. Encoded protein: CASSETGRGNTEAFF.

A word on this clonotype: Lacking the conserved final phenylalanine or tryptophan, this CDR3 likely reflects a read error. No DNA is shown, since the ends of the CDR3 on it are uncertain; the CDR3 is the one TCRdb lists. J is TRBJ2-1 and V is TRBV11-3; the DNA was not compared with TRBD2, the D call given in the table. The CDR3 contains 15 residues when both ends are counted. Germline V gives CDR1 SGHNT, CDR2 YENEEA. The CDR3 here is CASSSASGSYNEPFL.

There are a few counts of this clonotype. A junction end diverges from the germline sequence, so it may reflect a read error. The chain is built from TRBV5-1 and TRBJ2-7; TRBD2 matches 8 bases. This CDR3 has 17 amino acids. The germline CDR1 and CDR2 sequences are SGHRS and YFSETQ. Here the CDR3 reads CASGLEVSGNFGYEQYF. The CDR3 DNA sequence: TGCGCCAGCGGCTTGGAGGTTAGCGGGAACTTCGGGTACGAGCAGTACTTC.

This clonotype was recorded many times. The rearrangement joins TRBV29-1 to TRBJ2-7, with TRBD2 identical over 9 bases. CDR3 length: 15 residues. J gave up 4 bases and V 4 bases, and 11 bases lay outside the gene matches. Germline CDR1 and CDR2: SQVTM and ANQGSEA. CDR3 loop: CSVAPGGTSRYEQYF. In nucleotides, the CDR3 is TGCAGCGTTGCCCCCGGGGGGACTAGCAGGTACGAGCAGTACTTC.

This clonotype was recorded many times. V gene TRBV20-1 combines with J gene TRBJ2-1, with D perhaps TRBD1 or TRBD2 (7 bases each). The V end lost 7 bases, the J end lost 4 bases, and 20 bases lay between the germline ends. The CDR3 runs to 15 residues. CDR1 and CDR2 from the germline V gene are DFQATT and SNEGSKA (reference sequence). The CDR3 spells CSGPGRQGGYNEQFF. The DNA for the CDR3 is TGCAGTGGCCCGGGACGTCAGGGGGGGTACAATGAGCAGTTCTTC.

This clonotype was counted at least ten times. The rearrangement links TRBV28 to TRBJ2-7; D not resolved. The CDR3 consists of 11 residues. V dropped 5 bases and J dropped 2 bases, with 4 bases sitting between them. Germline-derived CDR1 and CDR2 are MDHEN and SYDVKM. The CDR3 DNA reads as TGTGCCAGCAGTACAGCCTACGAGCAGTACTTC. As protein: CASSTAYEQYF.